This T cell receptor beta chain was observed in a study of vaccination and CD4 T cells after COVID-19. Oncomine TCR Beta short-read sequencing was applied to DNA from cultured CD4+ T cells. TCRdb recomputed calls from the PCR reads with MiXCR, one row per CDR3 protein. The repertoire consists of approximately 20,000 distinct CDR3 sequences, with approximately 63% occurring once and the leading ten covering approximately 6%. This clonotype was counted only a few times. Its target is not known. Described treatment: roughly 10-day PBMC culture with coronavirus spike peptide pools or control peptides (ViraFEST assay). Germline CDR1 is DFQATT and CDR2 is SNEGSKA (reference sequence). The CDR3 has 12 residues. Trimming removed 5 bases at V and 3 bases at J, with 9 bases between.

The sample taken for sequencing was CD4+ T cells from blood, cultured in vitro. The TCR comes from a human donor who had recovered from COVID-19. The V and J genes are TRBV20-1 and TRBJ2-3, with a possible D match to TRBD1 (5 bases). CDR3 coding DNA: TGCAGTGCTCAGGGTTCGACAGATACGCAGTATTTT. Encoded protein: CSAQGSTDTQYF.